This entry lists 23 T cell receptor beta chains sequenced from one sample in a study of CD8 T cells in ankylosing spondylitis. Overall study findings and caveats: Characteristic, it appeared, of ankylosing spondylitis blood was a TCR beta motif of about eight highly homologous variants.

TCRdb reanalysed the 5' RACE reads using MiXCR and keeps one entry per CDR3 protein. The sample consists of roughly 700,000 distinct CDR3 sequences, over 15% of them appearing once. Antigens of these TCRs are unknown. The specimen was blood, either unsorted or a sorted T cell fraction (not recorded which). These receptor sequences come from a male donor with ankylosing spondylitis.

This clonotype came up a few times. The rearrangement links TRBV3-1 to TRBJ1-3, with D possibly being TRBD1 (5 bases). This CDR3 is 14 amino acids long. Per the germline V gene, CDR1 is LGHDT and CDR2 is YNNKEL (reference sequence). Trimming removed 4 bases from V and 11 bases from J, with 18 bases in between. Here the CDR3 DNA reads TGTGCCAGCAGCCCGGGAAGTTTCGGGGGGGCCATATATTTT. Amino acids: CASSPGSFGGAIYF.

The chain carries TRBV12-3 or TRBV12-4 and TRBJ2-2, with D maybe TRBD2 (6 bases). The ends were cut back, 8 bases at V and 6 bases at J, with 13 bases in the middle. This CDR3 has 13 amino acids. The CDR3 is CASGTLAAGELFF. In nucleotides, the CDR3 is TGTGCCAGCGGGACTTTAGCGGCCGGGGAGCTGTTTTTT.

Points on this clonotype: This is likely a read error, given that the CDR3 carries no conserved phenylalanine or tryptophan at its end. This chain links TRBV9 with TRBJ2-3; no reliable D call. Trimming cost V 0 bases and J 6 bases, with 8 bases left between them. In germline, CDR1 is SGDLS, CDR2 YYNGEE. The CDR3 spans 13 residues. CDR3 protein: CASSVVPRDTQYI. In DNA form, the CDR3 reads TGTGCCAGCAGCGTAGTGCCGCGGGATACGCAGTATATT.

The table lists this clonotype with many counts. J is TRBJ2-6 and V is TRBV4-3; 8 bases fit TRBD2. CDR1 and CDR2 (germline): LGHNA, YSLEER. The CDR3 has 19 amino acids. The J segment lost 2 bases and the V segment lost 4 bases, leaving 13 bases of the junction unmatched. The CDR3 sequence: CASSPTREGRLPGANVLTF. DNA for the CDR3: TGCGCCAGCAGCCCGACTCGGGAGGGTCGACTACCTGGGGCCAACGTCCTGACTTTC.

This chain joins TRBV12-3 or TRBV12-4 and TRBJ1-5; 7 positions match TRBD1. The junction had 8 bases not matched to a gene; V was cut back by 5 bases and J by 13 bases. The CDR3 has 12 residues. The CDR3 sequence: CASSPHGQVQHF. CDR3 nucleotides: TGTGCCAGCAGTCCCCATGGACAGGTTCAGCATTTT.

This clonotype was found a few times. The chain carries TRBV28 and TRBJ2-7, with D uncertain. CDR1 and CDR2 (germline): MDHEN, SYDVKM. Trimming removed 1 base from V and 5 bases from J, with 12 bases in between. The CDR3 runs to 14 residues. CDR3 in amino acids: CASSLSYKPNEQYF. For the CDR3, the DNA is TGTGCCAGCAGTTTATCCTATAAACCCAACGAGCAGTACTTC. The entire variable domain, with the rest obtained from reference TRBV28 and TRBJ2-7, is as follows: DVKVTQSSRYLVKRTGEKVFLECVQDMDHENMFWYRQDPGLGLRLIYFSYDVKMKEKGDIPEGYSVSREKKERFSLILESASTNQTSMYLCASSLSYKPNEQYFGPGTRLTVT.

This clonotype showed up just a few times. The chain is built from TRBV19 and TRBJ2-1, with TRBD1 as a possible D gene (6 bases). This CDR3 comprises 15 residues. V was shortened by 3 bases and J by 9 bases, with 18 bases between the two germline ends. The V gene's germline CDR1 is LNHDA and CDR2 SQIVND (reference sequence). The CDR3: CASSIGGLQTSEQFF. DNA of the CDR3: TGTGCCAGTAGTATTGGGGGCCTCCAAACCAGTGAGCAGTTCTTC.

V usage is TRBV12-3 or TRBV12-4 and J usage is TRBJ2-2; 8 bases fit TRBD1. Trimming at V came to 7 bases and at J to 1 base, leaving 5 bases not matched to a gene. This CDR3 comprises 15 residues. The CDR3 nucleotides read TGTGCCAGCAACTACGGACAGGGGAACACCGGGGAGCTGTTTTTT. This translates into CASNYGQGNTGELFF.

The DNA for the CDR3 is TGTGCCAGCAGTTTATTCGCCACGGCGAACACCGGGGAGCTGTTTTTT. As protein: CASSLFATANTGELFF. The chain has TRBV12-3 or TRBV12-4 and TRBJ2-2; D is undetermined. The CDR3 totals 16 residues. Trimming removed 2 bases at V and 0 bases at J, with 10 bases between.

The chain links TRBV29-1 to TRBJ2-3; 11 nucleotides agree with TRBD2. The length of the CDR3 is 16 residues. Germline V gene data show CDR1 as SQVTM and CDR2 as ANQGSEA. With 7 bases clipped from V and 2 bases from J, the junction kept 11 bases outside the gene matches. The chain's CDR3 is CSATGLAGYTTDTQYF. CDR3 coding DNA: TGCAGCGCTACCGGACTAGCGGGTTATACCACAGATACGCAGTATTTT.

The chain recombines TRBV29-1 with TRBJ2-1; D may match TRBD1 or TRBD2 (5 bases each). The V end lost 4 bases, the J end lost 15 bases, and 22 bases lay between the germline ends. CDR3 length: 13 residues. The germline gives CDR1 SQVTM, CDR2 ANQGSEA. Written as DNA, the CDR3 is TGCAGCGTTGGTGGACAAGGCGGGCCCCCACTGTTCTTC. Translation: CSVGGQGGPPLFF.

The rearrangement joins TRBV7-2 to TRBJ2-5; 8 bases are a match to TRBD1. From germline, CDR1 is SGHTA and CDR2 FQGNSA. This CDR3 is built from 14 residues. After removal of 4 bases from V and 5 bases from J, the junction contained 6 bases not matched to a gene. CDR3 in amino acids: CASSSRGLGETQYF. DNA for the CDR3: TGTGCCAGCAGCTCCAGGGGGCTGGGGGAGACCCAGTACTTC.

The table lists this clonotype with a few counts. This chain links TRBV12-3 or TRBV12-4 with TRBJ2-5, with 9 bases matching TRBD1. Unmatched junction bases numbered 7, after V lost 3 bases and J lost 5 bases. This CDR3 spans 15 amino acids. As DNA, the CDR3 is TGTGCCAGCAGTTTGACGGGACAGGGTGGGGAGACCCAGTACTTC. This gives the protein CASSLTGQGGETQYF.

This clonotype was counted between two and nine times. The chain links TRBV5-1 to TRBJ2-6; D gene unclear. Germline assignment: CDR1 SGHRS and CDR2 YFSETQ. There are 14 residues in the CDR3. V was pared by 1 base and J by 4 bases, with 6 bases between. Here the CDR3 reads CASSLFLGANVLTF. The CDR3 DNA is TGCGCCAGCAGCTTGTTTCTCGGGGCCAACGTCCTGACTTTC.

The chain recombines TRBV5-1 with TRBJ2-7; perhaps D is TRBD1 or TRBD2 (5 bases each). The CDR3 is made up of 13 amino acids. Deletions cut 3 bases from V and 1 base from J, with 8 bases between. Germline loops: CDR1 SGHRS, CDR2 YFSETQ. The DNA of the CDR3 is TGCGCCAGCAGCTGGGACCAGTCCTACGAGCAGTACTTC. Its translation is CASSWDQSYEQYF.

V usage is TRBV5-5 and J usage is TRBJ2-1; tentative D call: TRBD2 (5 bases). CDR3 size: 14 residues. Trimming shortened V by 6 bases and J by 7 bases, and 17 bases separated the two germline ends. In germline, CDR1 is SGHKS, CDR2 YYEKEE (reference sequence). CDR3: CASNIPGPGNEQFF. The CDR3 DNA is TGTGCCAGCAACATTCCCGGCCCGGGGAATGAGCAGTTCTTC.

The table lists this clonotype with a few counts. The chain joins TRBV2 to TRBJ1-2; TRBD1 is a possible D gene (5 bases). Germline CDR1 reads SNHLY; CDR2 reads FYNNEI. The CDR3 contains 15 residues. The V gene lost 6 bases and the J gene lost 7 bases, with 21 bases spanning the gap. In DNA, the CDR3 is TGTGCCAGCAGCCGGAACGGGCAGGGAGGCGGTGGCTACACCTTC. Protein: CASSRNGQGGGGYTF.

The rearrangement uses TRBV12-3 or TRBV12-4 and TRBJ2-2; TRBD2 matches 13 bases. V gave up 5 bases and J gave up 4 bases; unmatched junction bases: 13. The CDR3 runs 19 residues. In DNA, the CDR3 is TGTGCCAGCAGTCCTGGACTAGCGGGGGAGCTGGGGAGCACCGGGGAGCTGTTTTTT. As protein: CASSPGLAGELGSTGELFF.

This chain connects TRBV28 to TRBJ2-4; 15 bases line up with TRBD2. The CDR3 runs to 16 residues. Germline values: CDR1 MDHEN, CDR2 SYDVKM. V shed 6 bases and J 8 bases; nucleotides not matched to a gene: 8. CDR3 DNA: TGTGCCAGCAGGGAGGGGACTAGCGGGAGGAAGGACATTCAGTACTTC. It yields the protein CASREGTSGRKDIQYF.

This chain links TRBV20-1 with TRBJ1-4; 7 bases agree with TRBD1. After removal of 6 bases from V and 6 bases from J, the junction contained 7 bases not matched to a gene. The germline V gene encodes CDR1 DFQATT and CDR2 SNEGSKA (reference sequence). The CDR3 loop spans 13 amino acids. Here the CDR3 reads CSAQTGRDEKLFF. CDR3 nucleotides: TGCAGTGCCCAGACAGGGAGGGATGAAAAACTGTTTTTT.

This clonotype was seen more than once but under ten times. The chain's CDR3 is CASEKGGRNEQFF. CDR3 in DNA: TGTGCCAGCGAAAAAGGGGGTCGGAATGAGCAGTTCTTC. V and J are TRBV7-2 and TRBJ2-1; D possibly corresponds to TRBD1 (6 bases). Germline V lookup: CDR1 SGHTA, CDR2 FQGNSA. The CDR3 consists of 13 residues. V lost 8 bases and J lost 7, with 15 bases in between.

This rearrangement joins TRBV5-5 to TRBJ2-1; possibly TRBD1 for D (6 bases). This CDR3 contains 16 residues. In germline, CDR1 is SGHKS, CDR2 YYEKEE (reference sequence). Trimming cost V 3 bases and J 0 bases, with 13 bases left between them. The DNA of the CDR3 is TGTGCCAGCAGCTATCCAGGGGAGAGCTCCTACAATGAGCAGTTCTTC. This codes for CASSYPGESSYNEQFF.

This clonotype appeared many times. The V gene is TRBV12-3 or TRBV12-4, the J gene TRBJ1-1; D call uncertain. This CDR3 spans 14 amino acids. Trimming removed 3 bases from V and 0 bases from J, with 8 bases in between. This CDR3 is CASSFGDMNTEAFF. The CDR3 DNA reads as TGTGCCAGCAGTTTTGGGGATATGAACACTGAAGCTTTCTTT.